The entry below gives a single T cell receptor (beta chain) sequence along with its context. In the source study's methods: Cell counts per sample came from amplifying reference gene primers. Sequencing was performed with immunoSEQ multiplex PCR; in TCRdb, only in-frame clones are kept and a portion is missing. V and J calls and clone size are as listed in that table; D and trimming were resolved from the DNA. The profile shows 100,000 to 150,000 clones, 85% of them singletons. The record originates from a study of blood T cell repertoires in COVID-19. Overall study context: The samples span acute and convalescent COVID-19 from the United States, Italy and Spain. T cells, B-cell-depleted T cells, or PBMCs supplied cDNA or gDNA.

Germline-derived CDR1 and CDR2 are SNHLY and FYNNEI. This CDR3 comprises 12 residues. V lost 8 bases, J lost 4 bases, and 12 bases lay in between. The source material was peripheral blood. The clonotype comes from a man older than 75 with active or convalescent COVID-19. This sequence joins TRBV2 and TRBJ2-7; D not certain. CDR3 residues: CASVRTIYEQYF. CDR3 DNA sequence: TGTGCCAGCGTCCGAACAATATACGAGCAGTACTTC.